What follows are 18 T cell receptor beta chains derived from one specimen sequenced in a study of blood T cell repertoires in COVID-19. Clones were read by immunoSEQ multiplex PCR, and TCRdb kept only the in-frame ones, dropping some. Found here are 70,000 to 90,000 clones, approximately 78% of them singletons; the top ten hold about 1.2%. The sequenced material came from peripheral blood. All receptors derive from a woman older than 75 with acute or convalescent COVID-19.

This clone was seen only a few times. The rearrangement links TRBV9 to TRBJ1-1, with 11 bases matching TRBD1. The germline V gene has CDR1 SGDLS and CDR2 YYNGEE. The junction had 12 bases not matched to a gene; V was cut back by 3 bases and J by 5 bases. There are 17 residues in the CDR3. CDR3 DNA sequence: TGTGCCAGCAGCGGTATCGGGACAGGGGGTGTGAGGACTGAAGCTTTCTTT. It is translated as CASSGIGTGGVRTEAFF.

The rearrangement uses TRBV6-1 and TRBJ2-3, with 7 bases fitting TRBD2. CDR3 size: 18 residues. Germline values: CDR1 MNHNS, CDR2 SASEGT. With V trimmed by 0 bases and J by 2 bases, 11 bases remained unmatched. CDR3 amino acids: CASSEAGGRLAATDTQYF. The CDR3 nucleotides read TGTGCCAGCAGTGAAGCCGGGGGGAGGCTAGCGGCCACAGATACGCAGTATTTT.

V and J are TRBV5-1 and TRBJ2-7; D is possibly TRBD2 (5 bases). CDR1 is SGHRS, CDR2 YFSETQ, per germline. The CDR3 is made up of 12 amino acids. Trimming took 4 bases from V and 4 from J, leaving 9 bases between them. CDR3 DNA sequence: TGCGCCAGCAGCCGGACTGAATACGAGCAGTACTTC. Its protein is CASSRTEYEQYF.

The rearrangement joins TRBV5-1 to TRBJ1-4; 7 nucleotides line up with TRBD1. V shed 4 bases and J 1 base; nucleotides not matched to a gene: 4. The CDR3 has 15 amino acids. Germline CDR1 and CDR2: SGHRS and YFSETQ. The CDR3 DNA is TGCGCCAGCAGCGTACAGGGGCTAACTAATGAAAAACTGTTTTTT. Translation: CASSVQGLTNEKLFF.

The chain recombines TRBV18 with TRBJ1-1, with TRBD1 matching over 9 bases. V lost 3 bases, J lost 3 bases, and 5 bases stayed unmatched. Germline CDR1 and CDR2: KGHSH and LQKENI. This CDR3 is built from 15 residues. CDR3 loop: CASSPSTGGHTEAFF. The CDR3 DNA reads as TGTGCCAGCTCACCGTCGACAGGGGGACACACTGAAGCTTTCTTT. Together with reference TRBV18 and TRBJ1-1, the CDR3 gives the full variable domain: NAGVMQNPRHLVRRRGQEARLRCSPMKGHSHVYWYRQLPEEGLKFMVYLQKENIIDESGMPKERFSAEFPKEGPSILRIQQVVRGDSAAYFCASSPSTGGHTEAFFGQGTRLTVV.

The CDR3: CASSYGTEAYGYTF. As DNA, the CDR3 is TGTGCCAGCAGTTACGGAACAGAAGCCTATGGCTACACCTTC. The chain has TRBV6-5 and TRBJ1-2; no definite D call. Per germline, CDR1 MNHEY and CDR2 SVGAGI. V lost 2 bases, J lost 4 bases, and 11 bases lay in between. The CDR3 has 14 amino acids.

This chain joins TRBV7-9 and TRBJ1-5; 7 bases are a match to TRBD1. From germline, CDR1 is SEHNR and CDR2 FQNEAQ (reference sequence). With 4 bases clipped from V and 0 bases from J, the junction kept 9 bases outside the gene matches. The CDR3 sequence is 17 residues long. DNA for the CDR3: TGTGCCAGCAGCTCCTCCGGGACAGTGTATAGCAATCAGCCCCAGCATTTT. Translation: CASSSSGTVYSNQPQHF.

The V call is TRBV5-4, the J call TRBJ2-7; 7 nucleotides match TRBD2. The CDR3 contains 16 residues. Trimming at V came to 4 bases and at J to 3 bases, leaving 13 bases not matched to a gene. Germline CDR1 reads SGHNT; CDR2 reads YYREEE (reference sequence). The CDR3 DNA reads TGTGCCAGCAGCCTCGGTGGGGTAGCGGGCTTCTACGAGCAGTACTTC. Protein sequence: CASSLGGVAGFYEQYF.

This clone appeared once. This chain links TRBV28 with TRBJ1-1; D might be TRBD1 (6 bases). Deletions cut 4 bases from V and 7 bases from J, with 7 bases between. The CDR3 is made up of 11 amino acids. CDR1 and CDR2 (germline): MDHEN, SYDVKM. The CDR3 loop is CASSSGVEAFF. The CDR3 nucleotides are TGTGCCAGCAGTTCAGGGGTTGAAGCTTTCTTT. Combining the CDR3 with reference TRBV28 and TRBJ1-1 gives the whole variable domain DVKVTQSSRYLVKRTGEKVFLECVQDMDHENMFWYRQDPGLGLRLIYFSYDVKMKEKGDIPEGYSVSREKKERFSLILESASTNQTSMYLCASSSGVEAFFGQGTRLTVV.

This chain uses TRBV5-5 with TRBJ1-1; the D gene is possibly TRBD1 (5 bases). V lost 2 bases to trimming and J lost 2 bases, with 13 bases between them. The CDR3 spans 15 residues. Per the germline V gene, CDR1 is SGHKS and CDR2 is YYEKEE (reference sequence). The CDR3, as DNA: TGTGCCAGCAGCTTTGGGGCAGCTCTAAACACTGAAGCTTTCTTT. Translated, it gives CASSFGAALNTEAFF.

This chain connects TRBV5-5 to TRBJ1-5; D might be TRBD1 (5 bases). Trimming left V 0 bases short and J 6 bases short, with 10 bases between. Looked up from germline, CDR1 is SGHKS and CDR2 is YYEKEE (reference sequence). CDR3 length equals 14 residues. In nucleotides, the CDR3 is TGTGCCAGCAGCTTGGGGGGCTCAGGTCAGCCCCAGCATTTT. It translates to CASSLGGSGQPQHF.

The chain is built from TRBV12-3 or TRBV12-4 and TRBJ1-2; D is possibly TRBD1 (5 bases). Between the trimmed V and J ends, which lost 6 bases and 1 base, there was a span of 6 bases. CDR3 length: 12 amino acids. In nucleotides, the CDR3 is TGTGCCAGCAGGGGACTTAACTATGGCTACACCTTC. It specifies CASRGLNYGYTF.

This chain connects TRBV5-1 to TRBJ2-7; 8 bases match TRBD2. The CDR3 spans 15 residues. The V segment lost 4 bases and the J segment 0 bases; nucleotides outside the gene matches: 6. Germline CDR1 is SGHRS and CDR2 is YFSETQ. The chain's CDR3 is CASSRLGTSSYEQYF. CDR3 bases: TGCGCCAGCAGCCGACTCGGGACTAGCTCCTACGAGCAGTACTTC.

The rearrangement uses TRBV10-3 and TRBJ1-1; 8 bases match TRBD1. The CDR3 contains 14 residues. From germline, CDR1 is ENHRY and CDR2 SYGVKD. V lost 3 bases to trimming and J lost 5 bases; unmatched junction nucleotides: 5. The CDR3 bases are TGTGCCATCAGTGACCCCCGGGACAGGACTGAAGCTTTCTTT. It is translated as CAISDPRDRTEAFF.

The V call is TRBV28, the J call TRBJ1-1, with D possibly being TRBD1 (5 bases). The CDR3 loop spans 16 amino acids. Trimming cost V 9 bases and J 0 bases, with 20 bases left between them. Germline assignment: CDR1 MDHEN and CDR2 SYDVKM. The CDR3 DNA follows: TGTGCCAGTCGCGCGGGGGACGCCCGGGTGAACACTGAAGCTTTCTTT. Translating gives CASRAGDARVNTEAFF.

For the CDR3, the DNA is TGTGCCAGCAGCCTCTACCCGGGGGGAGGCACTGAAGCTTTCTTT. Residues: CASSLYPGGGTEAFF. The V gene is TRBV5-6, the J gene TRBJ1-1; D is perhaps TRBD1 (5 bases). The CDR3 loop spans 15 amino acids. V lost 4 bases and J lost 4, with 17 bases in between. Germline assignment: CDR1 SGHDT and CDR2 YYEEEE.

J is TRBJ2-3 and V is TRBV19; possibly TRBD2 for D (6 bases). There are 15 residues in the CDR3. CDR1 LNHDA and CDR2 SQIVND come from the germline V gene (reference sequence). The V and J ends lost 7 bases and 5 bases respectively, with 19 bases between them. The CDR3 DNA sequence: TGTGCCAGTACTCCCATAGGAGGGAGTAAAGATACGCAGTATTTT. Its translation: CASTPIGGSKDTQYF.

This clone occurred a few times. The rearrangement links TRBV10-1 to TRBJ1-1; D gene ambiguous. Trimming took 5 bases from V and 10 from J, leaving 17 bases between them. CDR3 length: 13 residues. Germline-derived CDR1 and CDR2 are WNHNN and SYGVQD (reference sequence). The CDR3, as DNA: TGCGCCAGCAGTCCTGGGTCCTTCGAGGGAGCTTTCTTT. Amino acid sequence: CASSPGSFEGAFF.